The source of this T cell receptor beta chain is a study of T cell changes during pregnancy in multiple sclerosis. V was clipped by 1 base and J by 4 bases, with 14 bases between them. The CDR3 is 16 amino acids. Germline loops: CDR1 SGHAT, CDR2 FQNNGV. The table came from immunoSEQ multiplex PCR; TCRdb's copy has only in-frame clones and leaves some out. The data contain tens of thousands of clones, 80% to 95% of them singletons. This specimen was peripheral blood, taken in the second trimester of pregnancy. The sequence derives from a female donor with multiple sclerosis, enrolled in a pregnancy study. V is TRBV11-2 and J is TRBJ2-1; maybe TRBD2 (6 bases). For the CDR3, the DNA is TGTGCCAGCAGCTTAGCAACGGGAGTGGGGTACAATGAGCAGTTCTTC. Amino acids: CASSLATGVGYNEQFF. Using reference TRBV11-2 and TRBJ2-1 for the parts outside the CDR3, the full variable domain is EAGVAQSPRYKIIEKRQSVAFWCNPISGHATLYWYQQILGQGPKLLIQFQNNGVVDDSQLPKDRFSAERLKGVDSTLKIQPAKLEDSAVYLCASSLATGVGYNEQFFGPGTRLTVL.